Listed here is a single T cell receptor (beta chain). Its antigen is currently unknown. Systemic immunosuppression or a history of autoimmune disease excluded patients. The data were obtained in a study of OX40 agonist ivuxolimab in advanced cancers. Overall study context: Those treated in dose escalation had hepatocellular carcinoma, melanoma, renal cell cancer or head and neck cancer. Therapy given before enrollment (anti-PD-1, anti-PD-L1 or anti-CTLA-4) was allowed, and around 40% had some. Study-level findings and limits: Among some nonresponders, normalized T-cell clonal expansion was also low.

Clones were read by immunoSEQ multiplex PCR, and TCRdb kept only the in-frame ones, dropping some. Of about 78,000 clones listed, roughly 80% are singletons. Germline lookup yields CDR1 SGHRS and CDR2 YFSETQ. J lost 7 bases, V lost 4 bases, and 7 bases had no gene match. There are 13 residues in the CDR3. The sequence was obtained from an adult with an advanced solid tumor such as melanoma, head and neck, liver or kidney cancer. The material was CD4+ or CD8+ T cells sorted from blood, obtained in a trial of the OX40 agonist ivuxolimab. The chain joins TRBV5-1 to TRBJ1-2; TRBD1 matches 7 bases. As DNA, the CDR3 is TGCGCCAGCAGCCCCACAGGGGACGGTGGCTACACCTTC. This translates into CASSPTGDGGYTF.